This passage covers 22 T cell receptor beta chains from one sample sequenced in a study of cytomegalovirus exposure and HLA in healthy donors. The PCR had 60 Vbeta and 13 Jbeta primers. Produced via immunoSEQ multiplex PCR; TCRdb's table is partial and in-frame only. This table has some 200,000 clones, roughly four fifths appearing once. The sequenced material came from PBMCs. The source of these receptors is a man in his fifties or sixties in good health and CMV-seronegative.

The rearrangement links TRBV7-2 to TRBJ2-5; 9 bases map to TRBD2. Germline V lookup: CDR1 SGHTA, CDR2 FQGNSA. This CDR3 has 16 amino acids. V gave up 3 bases and J gave up 11 bases; unmatched junction bases: 16. The CDR3 coding sequence is TGTGCCAGCAGCTTTGGATCGACTAGCGGTGACAATGAGCAGTACTTC. Protein: CASSFGSTSGDNEQYF.

The chain uses TRBV19 and TRBJ2-5, with D possibly TRBD1 on 5 matching bases. The CDR3 spans 13 residues. V was trimmed by 1 base and J by 5 bases, leaving 8 bases between them. Germline CDR1 LNHDA, CDR2 SQIVND (reference sequence). This CDR3 reads CASSIVGDETQYF. CDR3 bases: TGTGCCAGTAGTATAGTAGGGGATGAGACCCAGTACTTC.

As DNA, the CDR3 is TGTGCCATCAGTGAGTCAGAGAATTCACCCCTCCACTTT. Translating gives CAISESENSPLHF. The rearrangement joins TRBV10-3 to TRBJ1-6; D gene ambiguous. The CDR3 extends over 13 amino acids. CDR1 and CDR2 (germline): ENHRY, SYGVKD. V dropped 0 bases and J dropped 7 bases, with 4 bases sitting between them.

The V and J genes are TRBV5-1 and TRBJ2-3; 8 bases align to TRBD2. Germline V gene lookup returns CDR1 SGHRS and CDR2 YFSETQ. The CDR3 has 17 residues. The V gene end was trimmed by 1 base and the J gene end by 0 bases; junction bases not matched to a gene: 7. This chain's CDR3 is CASSLFLGLASTDTQYF. The CDR3 nucleotides read TGCGCCAGCAGCTTGTTCTTAGGACTAGCTAGCACAGATACGCAGTATTTT. Variable domain in full (rest from reference TRBV5-1 and TRBJ2-3): KAGVTQTPRYLIKTRGQQVTLSCSPISGHRSVSWYQQTPGQGLQFLFEYFSETQRNKGNFPGRFSGRQFSNSRSEMNVSTLELGDSALYLCASSLFLGLASTDTQYFGPGTRLTVL.

CDR3 region: CASRRTGDSPLHF. Here the CDR3 DNA reads TGTGCCAGCAGAAGGACCGGGGATTCACCCCTCCACTTT. The J gene is TRBJ1-6, the V gene TRBV7-9; D remains ambiguous. The CDR3 runs to 13 residues. V lost 6 bases to trimming and J lost 8 bases, with 11 bases between them. The germline CDR1 and CDR2 sequences are SEHNR and FQNEAQ (reference sequence).

The V and J genes are TRBV4-3 and TRBJ2-2, with TRBD2 identical over 9 bases. Per the germline V gene, CDR1 is LGHNA and CDR2 is YSLEER. The CDR3 covers 16 residues. Trimming removed 1 base from V and 7 bases from J; junction bases left unmatched: 7. The CDR3 nucleotides are TGCGCCAGCAGCCAAGGGGCTAGCGGGAAAGTCGGGGAGCTGTTTTTT. This gives the protein CASSQGASGKVGELFF.

The rearrangement links TRBV7-8 to TRBJ1-5; 7 bases are a match to TRBD1. CDR3 length equals 16 residues. J gave up 2 bases and V 3 bases, and 7 bases lay outside the gene matches. Germline lookup yields CDR1 SGHVS and CDR2 FQNEAQ. CDR3 residues: CASSLRDRGGNQPQHF. CDR3 DNA: TGTGCCAGCAGCTTGAGGGACAGAGGCGGCAATCAGCCCCAGCATTTT.

This chain uses TRBV5-4 with TRBJ2-2, with 9 bases aligning to TRBD2. This CDR3 region has 17 residues. The germline V gene has CDR1 SGHNT and CDR2 YYREEE (reference sequence). V dropped 9 bases and J dropped 1; count of bases not matched to a gene: 13. CDR3 sequence: CATPRGGAGGNTGELFF. CDR3 coding DNA: TGTGCCACCCCAAGAGGAGGAGCGGGAGGGAACACCGGGGAGCTGTTTTTT.

In DNA form, the CDR3 reads TGTGCCAGCATGCGGGGGGGGTCCCAAGAGACCCAGTACTTC. Its translation is CASMRGGSQETQYF. The chain links TRBV6-6 to TRBJ2-5, with 9 bases lining up with TRBD2. Unmatched junction bases numbered 4, after V lost 7 bases and J lost 1 base. CDR1 is MNHNY and CDR2 is SVGAGI in the germline V gene (reference sequence). The CDR3 runs 14 residues.

The chain uses TRBV7-9 and TRBJ1-1; a weak D match, TRBD1 (6 bases). The CDR3 contains 15 residues. Germline CDR1 is SEHNR and CDR2 is FQNEAQ (reference sequence). V lost 2 bases and J lost 3, with 13 bases in between. As DNA, the CDR3 is TGTGCCAGCAGCTTAAGAGCGGGACACTACACTGAAGCTTTCTTT. Its protein is CASSLRAGHYTEAFF.

There are a few counts of this clone. The chain employs TRBV5-1 and TRBJ1-4, with D uncertain. The CDR3 is 16 amino acids. The V and J ends lost 4 bases and 1 base respectively, with 14 bases between them. CDR1 is SGHRS, CDR2 YFSETQ, per germline. The CDR3, as DNA: TGCGCCAGCAGCCCCGCGAGTATCGGAACTAATGAAAAACTGTTTTTT. Protein product: CASSPASIGTNEKLFF.

Notes on this clone: Germline and junction disagree at one end, which may indicate a read error. This chain joins TRBV7-7 and TRBJ2-5; maybe TRBD2 (6 bases). Germline values: CDR1 SSHAT, CDR2 FNYEAQ (reference sequence). This CDR3 contains 13 residues. CDR3 coding DNA: TGTGCTAGCAGCCAGGAGGCGCGGGGGACCCAGTACTTC. It is translated as CASSQEARGTQYF.

The chain recombines TRBV7-2 with TRBJ2-1, with 11 nucleotides matching TRBD1. V was clipped by 4 bases and J by 3 bases; unmatched bases: 5. The CDR3 contains 16 residues. Germline values: CDR1 SGHTA, CDR2 FQGNSA. The CDR3 region has the DNA TGTGCCAGCAGCTCCGCCGGGACAGGGGGCTACAATGAGCAGTTCTTC. Translation gives CASSSAGTGGYNEQFF.

V usage is TRBV29-1 and J usage is TRBJ2-7, with TRBD2 as a possible D gene (5 bases). This CDR3 is 12 amino acids long. The V end was cut by 6 bases, the J end by 5 bases, with 14 bases between. Germline CDR1 SQVTM, CDR2 ANQGSEA. CDR3 loop: CSVGGGFDEQYF. CDR3 nucleotide sequence: TGCAGCGTAGGAGGCGGGTTCGACGAGCAGTACTTC.

V and J are TRBV9 and TRBJ2-2; 8 bases map to TRBD2. CDR3 length: 15 amino acids. Looked up from germline, CDR1 is SGDLS and CDR2 is YYNGEE. V lost 6 bases and J lost 6; bases outside the gene matches: 10. As DNA, the CDR3 is TGTGCCAGCACCAAGACCCGGGGGGGCCCCGGGGAGCTGTTTTTT. Residues: CASTKTRGGPGELFF.

This clone turned up a few times. This chain uses TRBV5-1 with TRBJ2-5, with a possible D match to TRBD1 (6 bases). Trimming shortened V by 4 bases and J by 1 base, and 14 bases separated the two germline ends. The CDR3 runs to 15 residues. Germline V gene data show CDR1 as SGHRS and CDR2 as YFSETQ. This chain's CDR3 is CASSRQGPLQETQYF. The CDR3 nucleotides are TGCGCCAGCAGCCGCCAGGGGCCCCTCCAAGAGACCCAGTACTTC.

V is TRBV7-3 and J is TRBJ2-1; D is possibly TRBD1 (6 bases). V was pared by 5 bases and J by 4 bases, with 15 bases between. CDR3 length equals 15 residues. Germline V gene lookup returns CDR1 SGHTA and CDR2 FQGTGA. Written as DNA, the CDR3 is TGTGCCAGCAGCATGGACAGTAATAAATACAATGAGCAGTTCTTC. It specifies CASSMDSNKYNEQFF. Filled out from reference TRBV7-3 and TRBJ2-1, the complete variable domain reads GAGVSQTPSNKVTEKGKYVELRCDPISGHTALYWYRQSLGQGPEFLIYFQGTGAADDSGLPNDRFFAVRPEGSVSTLKIQRTERGDSAVYLCASSMDSNKYNEQFFGPGTRLTVL.

The genes are TRBV18 and TRBJ1-3; D remains ambiguous. The CDR3 has 16 residues. Germline V gene data show CDR1 as KGHSH and CDR2 as LQKENI. Trimming pared 3 bases from V and 0 bases from J, leaving 12 bases between. CDR3 DNA: TGTGCCAGCTCACCTACAGCGGCGGGCTCTGGAAACACCATATATTTT. Amino acid sequence: CASSPTAAGSGNTIYF. Full variable domain (remainder filled in from reference TRBV18 and TRBJ1-3): NAGVMQNPRHLVRRRGQEARLRCSPMKGHSHVYWYRQLPEEGLKFMVYLQKENIIDESGMPKERFSAEFPKEGPSILRIQQVVRGDSAAYFCASSPTAAGSGNTIYFGEGSWLTVV.

The chain recombines TRBV30 with TRBJ2-5, with 9 bases that match TRBD2. The CDR3 is 16 residues long. J lost 3 bases, V lost 0 bases, and 8 bases had no gene match. CDR1 GTSNPN and CDR2 SVGIG come from the germline V gene (reference sequence). CDR3 in DNA: TGTGCCTGGAGTGTAGGGGTTGGACTAGCGAAAGAGACCCAGTACTTC. It translates to CAWSVGVGLAKETQYF.

The gene calls are TRBV10-3 and TRBJ2-3; 7 nucleotides align to TRBD1. Germline-derived CDR1 and CDR2 are ENHRY and SYGVKD. The ends lost 4 bases at V and 5 bases at J; junction bases unmatched: 12. The CDR3 contains 16 residues. The CDR3 sequence is CAISARTGVSRDTQYF. Written as DNA, the CDR3 is TGTGCCATCAGTGCTCGGACAGGAGTAAGCCGAGATACGCAGTATTTT.

This clone was detected a few times. CDR3 bases: TGTGCCATCAGTCCGAGTTCGTCTAGCGGGAGTTCGTACGAGCAGTACTTC. Encoded protein: CAISPSSSSGSSYEQYF. The rearrangement links TRBV10-3 to TRBJ2-5; 10 positions match TRBD2. The better agreement between TRBJ2-7 and the DNA end casts doubt on the J call. From germline, CDR1 is ENHRY and CDR2 SYGVKD. This CDR3 contains 17 residues.

The J gene is TRBJ2-3, the V gene TRBV10-3; tentative D call: TRBD1 (6 bases). CDR3 size: 15 residues. Looked up from germline, CDR1 is ENHRY and CDR2 is SYGVKD. V lost 2 bases and J 4 bases, leaving 13 bases between the germline ends. In nucleotides, the CDR3 is TGTGCCATCAGTGAGGCCCAGGGGCCCCCAGATACGCAGTATTTT. Its protein is CAISEAQGPPDTQYF.